Shown below are 17 T cell receptor beta chains from a single sample sequenced in a study of breast tumors, draining lymph nodes, adjacent tissues (dated by TCRdb to 2015 to 2016). The library relied on multiplex PCR. The run used an Illumina HiSeq 2000. The raw public data were reprocessed by TCRdb itself: fastp quality trimming at Q25, MiXCR clonotype calling, in-frame beta chains only. Each CDR3 protein gets just one entry, which takes the most common genes and DNA from the rows behind it. The sample includes 150,000 to 200,000 distinct CDR3 sequences, with roughly 30% observed a single time. The ten largest make up about 4.5% of the sample. The lymph node samples were taken from the axillary draining lymph nodes of breast cancer patients. The sequencing input was axillary lymph node tissue. All receptors derive from a female donor with breast cancer. Some clones in this sample may be carry-over from other donors' samples.

This clonotype has more than one count but fewer than ten. This chain uses TRBV5-4 with TRBJ1-1; D not resolved. The V gene lost 5 bases and the J gene lost 2 bases, with 4 bases spanning the gap. Germline CDR1 is SGHNT and CDR2 is YYREEE (reference sequence). The CDR3 has 11 amino acids. The CDR3 DNA is TGTGCCAGCAGATTAAACACTGAAGCTTTCTTT. Residues: CASRLNTEAFF.

Notes on this clonotype: A much larger clonotype is one base distant, so this may be a read error. The rearrangement uses TRBV9 and TRBJ2-7; possibly TRBD1 for D (7 bases). Germline lookup yields CDR1 SGDLS and CDR2 YYNGEE. This CDR3 is 15 amino acids long. The CDR3 DNA sequence: TGTGCCAGCAGCGTAGCGGCAGGGGGGACCTACGAGCCGTACTTC. It translates to CASSVAAGGTYEPYF.

The chain has TRBV12-3 or TRBV12-4 and TRBJ1-1, with TRBD1 as a possible D gene (5 bases). The V gene lost 6 bases and the J gene lost 3 bases, with 14 bases spanning the gap. The CDR3 is 14 amino acids. Here the CDR3 reads CASRGSGGDTEAFF. The DNA of the CDR3 is TGTGCCAGCAGGGGTAGTGGGGGTGACACTGAAGCTTTCTTT.

CDR3 in amino acids: CASSDRGEQGYTF. The CDR3 DNA is TGTGCCAGCAGTGACAGGGGTGAGCAAGGCTACACCTTC. The chain carries TRBV6-4 and TRBJ1-2, with a tentative D call TRBD1 (5 bases). This CDR3 has 13 amino acids. Germline V lookup: CDR1 MRHNA, CDR2 SNTAGT. The ends were cut back, 2 bases at V and 8 bases at J, with 12 bases in the middle.

This clonotype appeared a few times. The chain recombines TRBV28 with TRBJ2-5; 11 bases line up with TRBD2. The CDR3 consists of 15 residues. Germline V gene sequence: CDR1 MDHEN, CDR2 SYDVKM. The V segment lost 6 bases and the J segment 5 bases; nucleotides outside the gene matches: 8. DNA for the CDR3: TGTGCCAGCAGCCCACTAGCGGGAGTGGGGGAGACCCAGTACTTC. Encoded protein: CASSPLAGVGETQYF.

In its sample, this clonotype was seen many times. The V call is TRBV20-1, the J call TRBJ2-1, with D possibly being TRBD2 (5 bases). Looked up from germline, CDR1 is DFQATT and CDR2 is SNEGSKA (reference sequence). The V end was cut by 5 bases, the J end by 9 bases, with 17 bases between. The CDR3 sequence is 13 residues long. DNA of the CDR3: TGCAGTGCTGGCCCCCCAACTAGTTTTGAGCAGTTCTTC. It is translated as CSAGPPTSFEQFF.

This clonotype was recorded at least ten times. The chain has TRBV11-3 and TRBJ2-3; 7 positions agree with TRBD1. The CDR3 extends over 17 amino acids. Germline V lookup: CDR1 SGHNT, CDR2 YENEEA. The ends lost 6 bases at V and 1 base at J; junction bases unmatched: 13. CDR3 sequence reads: CASRRNRDSRRTDTQYF. CDR3 coding DNA: TGTGCCAGCAGACGGAACCGGGACAGCCGCCGCACAGATACGCAGTATTTT.

The chain combines TRBV12-3 or TRBV12-4 with TRBJ2-1; the D is unclear. CDR3 length: 13 amino acids. Trimming took 6 bases from V and 7 from J, leaving 13 bases between them. The CDR3 region has the DNA TGTGCCAGCAGGTTGACTCCCCAGAATGAGCAGTTCTTC. It codes for CASRLTPQNEQFF.

This clonotype showed up many times. V usage is TRBV27 and J usage is TRBJ2-3; weak D call: TRBD1 (5 bases). V was trimmed by 5 bases and J by 1 base, leaving 13 bases between them. CDR3 length: 15 residues. CDR1 is MNHEY and CDR2 is SMNVEV in the germline V gene (reference sequence). CDR3 nucleotide sequence: TGTGCCAGCAGTCTGAGACAGTTCCGCACAGATACGCAGTATTTT. Translated: CASSLRQFRTDTQYF.

On this clonotype itself: This CDR3 is missing its conserved last phenylalanine or tryptophan, likely due to a read error. The chain uses TRBV6-1 and TRBJ1-3; 8 bases fit TRBD1. V lost 6 bases and J lost 3; bases outside the gene matches: 7. Germline V CDR1 and CDR2: MNHNS, SASEGT. This CDR3 has 15 residues. Here the CDR3 reads CASSYGQGLGNTIYL. In DNA, the CDR3 is TGTGCCAGCAGCTACGGACAGGGACTTGGAAACACCATATATTTG.

J is TRBJ2-6 and V is TRBV15, with a tentative D call TRBD2 (5 bases). V gave up 3 bases and J gave up 4 bases, with 10 bases separating them. CDR1 is LNHNV, CDR2 YYDKDF, per germline (reference sequence). This CDR3 has 15 residues. The CDR3 nucleotides are TGTGCCACCAGCAGGGCCGCGGGCGGGGCCAACGTCCTGACTTTC. Encoded protein: CATSRAAGGANVLTF.

This clonotype was observed many times. The chain couples TRBV2 to TRBJ2-7; 10 bases are shared with TRBD2. Trimming cost V 3 bases and J 4 bases; bases outside gene matches: 6. The CDR3 is 15 residues long. Germline values: CDR1 SNHLY, CDR2 FYNNEI. The CDR3 nucleotides read TGTGCCAGCAGTGATGAGGCTAGCGGGAGATACGAGCAGTACTTC. It translates to CASSDEASGRYEQYF.

This clonotype occurred a few times. The chain has TRBV28 and TRBJ2-7; TRBD2 might be the D (5 bases). The CDR3 runs to 16 residues. CDR1 is MDHEN, CDR2 SYDVKM, per germline. Trimming shortened V by 6 bases and J by 3 bases, and 21 bases separated the two germline ends. For the CDR3, the DNA is TGTGCCAGCAGCCGAACGGGGATTATCCCCTACTACGAGCAGTACTTC. It is translated as CASSRTGIIPYYEQYF.

This clonotype turned up a few times. This rearrangement joins TRBV27 to TRBJ2-1, with D possibly matching TRBD1 (5 bases). V lost 4 bases to trimming and J lost 5 bases, with 15 bases between them. This CDR3 is 15 amino acids long. CDR1 and CDR2 (germline): MNHEY, SMNVEV (reference sequence). The CDR3 loop reads CASSSAQGANNEQFF. CDR3 nucleotide sequence: TGTGCCAGCAGTTCGGCTCAAGGGGCAAACAATGAGCAGTTCTTC.

This clonotype was seen repeatedly, ten times or more. This sequence joins TRBV7-6 and TRBJ1-5, with a tentative D call TRBD1 (6 bases). The germline V gene encodes CDR1 SGHVS and CDR2 FNYEAQ. V dropped 5 bases and J dropped 5 bases, with 10 bases sitting between them. This CDR3 has 13 amino acids. CDR3 residues: CASSRTEDQPQHF. The DNA of the CDR3 is TGTGCCAGCAGCCGGACAGAAGATCAGCCCCAGCATTTT.

V is TRBV2 and J is TRBJ2-5; the D gene could be TRBD1 or TRBD2 (5 bases each). CDR1 is SNHLY, CDR2 FYNNEI, per germline. The CDR3 has 11 residues. Trimming removed 4 bases from V and 12 bases from J, with 12 bases in between. As DNA, the CDR3 is TGTGCCAGCAGTGTACGAGGGGTCGAGTACTTC. Amino acid sequence: CASSVRGVEYF.

This clonotype was seen a handful of times. The chain employs TRBV2 and TRBJ1-1; tentatively, D is TRBD1 (5 bases). V was shortened by 1 base and J by 5 bases, with 14 bases between the two germline ends. The CDR3 runs to 15 residues. Looked up from germline, CDR1 is SNHLY and CDR2 is FYNNEI. The CDR3 sequence is CASSEGWQGKTEAFF. DNA of the CDR3: TGTGCCAGCAGTGAAGGGTGGCAGGGAAAAACTGAAGCTTTCTTT.